This entry lists 21 T cell receptor beta chains sequenced from one sample in a study of cytomegalovirus exposure and HLA in healthy donors. Primers: 60 Vbeta forward and 13 Jbeta reverse. Using immunoSEQ multiplex PCR, the repertoire was profiled, and TCRdb retains in-frame clones only, with some absent. The repertoire includes about 140,000 clones, 82% of them detected once, and around 3% sits in the top ten. Sample: PBMCs. The receptor set was obtained from a young man in good health and CMV-seropositive.

This clone was detected once. The chain has TRBV5-1 and TRBJ2-1, with a weak D call TRBD1 (7 bases). CDR1 is SGHRS and CDR2 is YFSETQ in the germline V gene. This CDR3 has 15 amino acids. V dropped 2 bases and J dropped 6 bases, with 15 bases sitting between them. The CDR3 here is CASSLREQGGNEQFF. As DNA, the CDR3 is TGCGCCAGCAGCTTAAGGGAGCAGGGGGGCAATGAGCAGTTCTTC.

This rearrangement joins TRBV15 to TRBJ1-3; 7 nucleotides match TRBD1. Germline loops: CDR1 LNHNV, CDR2 YYDKDF (reference sequence). V shed 0 bases, J shed 0 bases, and the junction held 8 bases outside the gene matches. The CDR3 is 18 residues long. CDR3 bases: TGTGCCACCAGCAGAGATCTTACAGGGGTTATCTCTGGAAACACCATATATTTT. It translates to CATSRDLTGVISGNTIYF.

The chain recombines TRBV6-5 with TRBJ2-1, with D unclear. CDR3 length: 15 residues. V was shortened by 0 bases and J by 2 bases, with 8 bases between the two germline ends. CDR1 and CDR2 from the germline V gene are MNHEY and SVGAGI. The CDR3 DNA reads TGTGCCAGCAGTTACTCATACACAACCTACAATGAGCAGTTCTTC. This encodes CASSYSYTTYNEQFF.

The chain links TRBV28 to TRBJ2-5, with 10 positions matching TRBD1. The CDR3 covers 13 residues. V dropped 7 bases and J dropped 5; count of bases not matched to a gene: 4. In germline, CDR1 is MDHEN, CDR2 SYDVKM. CDR3 sequence: CASNDRGRETQYF. For the CDR3, the DNA is TGTGCCAGCAATGACAGGGGGCGGGAGACCCAGTACTTC.

V gene TRBV19 combines with J gene TRBJ1-5; D is unclear. Trimming took off 5 bases at V and 0 bases at J, with 11 bases between the two ends. Germline-derived CDR1 and CDR2 are LNHDA and SQIVND (reference sequence). This CDR3 is 15 amino acids long. This chain's CDR3 is CASSWAIHSNQPQHF. CDR3 DNA sequence: TGTGCCAGTAGTTGGGCGATACATAGCAATCAGCCCCAGCATTTT.

The CDR3 region is CASSSQRTSGYEQYF. The CDR3 DNA follows: TGTGCCAGCAGCTCACAGCGGACTAGCGGCTACGAGCAGTACTTC. This rearrangement joins TRBV7-8 to TRBJ2-7, with TRBD2 identical over 10 bases. The V gene end was trimmed by 4 bases and the J gene end by 3 bases; junction bases not matched to a gene: 6. Germline assignment: CDR1 SGHVS and CDR2 FQNEAQ. The CDR3 runs 15 residues.

V and J are TRBV5-1 and TRBJ1-4; D gene uncertain. V lost 7 bases and J 3 bases, leaving 13 bases between the germline ends. CDR3 size: 14 residues. Germline V gene sequence: CDR1 SGHRS, CDR2 YFSETQ. The CDR3, as DNA: TGCGCCAGCTCTTTCGGCGGGTCTAATGAAAAACTGTTTTTT. As protein: CASSFGGSNEKLFF.

This rearrangement joins TRBV5-1 to TRBJ2-7; 10 bases map to TRBD2. V trimming: 0 bases; J trimming: 1 base; junction bases outside the gene matches: 16. Germline values: CDR1 SGHRS, CDR2 YFSETQ. This CDR3 spans 20 amino acids. The CDR3: CASSLVPPGLAGVRSYEQYF. CDR3 sequence (DNA): TGCGCCAGCAGCTTGGTACCTCCCGGGCTAGCGGGAGTACGGTCCTACGAGCAGTACTTC. The entire variable domain, with the rest obtained from reference TRBV5-1 and TRBJ2-7, is as follows: KAGVTQTPRYLIKTRGQQVTLSCSPISGHRSVSWYQQTPGQGLQFLFEYFSETQRNKGNFPGRFSGRQFSNSRSEMNVSTLELGDSALYLCASSLVPPGLAGVRSYEQYFGPGTRLTVT.

This clone has more than one count but fewer than ten. The V gene is TRBV15, the J gene TRBJ2-7, with 7 bases matching TRBD2. With V trimmed by 5 bases and J by 3 bases, 10 bases remained unmatched. Germline lookup yields CDR1 LNHNV and CDR2 YYDKDF (reference sequence). The CDR3 covers 15 residues. The CDR3: CATSSGRGEGYEQYF. The CDR3 DNA sequence: TGTGCCACCAGCTCCGGACGGGGGGAAGGCTACGAGCAGTACTTC.

This sequence joins TRBV6-1 and TRBJ2-7; TRBD1 is a possible D gene (7 bases). The germline CDR1 and CDR2 sequences are MNHNS and SASEGT. Between the trimmed V and J ends, which lost 4 bases and 0 bases, there was a span of 19 bases. The CDR3 length is 17 residues. CDR3 sequence (DNA): TGTGCCAGCAGTGGGGGGAGGTGGGGGACAGCCTCCTACGAGCAGTACTTC. It encodes CASSGGRWGTASYEQYF.

CDR3 amino acids: CASSLVSRSTGNEQFF. CDR3 in DNA: TGTGCCAGCAGCTTAGTTTCTAGAAGTACGGGGAATGAGCAGTTCTTC. The chain carries TRBV11-2 and TRBJ2-1; TRBD2 is a possible D gene (5 bases). The CDR3 length is 16 residues. CDR1 is SGHAT, CDR2 FQNNGV, per germline. Trimming shortened V by 1 base and J by 7 bases, and 17 bases separated the two germline ends.

The chain combines TRBV28 with TRBJ2-2; 9 bases map to TRBD2. V was clipped by 4 bases and J by 5 bases; unmatched bases: 8. The CDR3 extends over 16 amino acids. In germline, CDR1 is MDHEN, CDR2 SYDVKM. The CDR3 sequence is CASSSFSGSGTGELFF. In DNA form, the CDR3 reads TGTGCCAGCAGTTCCTTTAGCGGGAGCGGGACCGGGGAGCTGTTTTTT.

The chain employs TRBV5-8 and TRBJ1-5; D is uncertain. V was shortened by 0 bases and J by 2 bases, with 9 bases between the two germline ends. Looked up from germline, CDR1 is SGHTS and CDR2 is YDEGEE. The CDR3 covers 15 residues. The CDR3 loop reads CASSLENSRNQPQHF. CDR3 DNA: TGTGCCAGCAGCTTGGAGAACAGTCGCAATCAGCCCCAGCATTTT.

The genes are TRBV28 and TRBJ2-1; 9 bases match TRBD1. Unmatched junction bases numbered 14, after V lost 4 bases and J lost 10 bases. Per the germline V gene, CDR1 is MDHEN and CDR2 is SYDVKM. The CDR3 sequence is 16 residues long. The CDR3 here is CASSSYRGRALGEQFF. DNA of the CDR3: TGTGCCAGCAGTTCGTACAGGGGGCGGGCTCTTGGGGAGCAGTTCTTC.

The chain is built from TRBV5-4 and TRBJ2-1; D perhaps matches TRBD2 (6 bases). Per the germline V gene, CDR1 is SGHNT and CDR2 is YYREEE (reference sequence). This CDR3 has 11 amino acids. Trimming shortened V by 0 bases and J by 13 bases, and 8 bases separated the two germline ends. The CDR3 nucleotides read TGTGCCAGCAGCTTGGGGAGGGATCAGTTCTTC. This sequence encodes CASSLGRDQFF.

This sequence joins TRBV7-8 and TRBJ1-2; no clear D. CDR1 is SGHVS and CDR2 is FQNEAQ in the germline V gene. This CDR3 has 13 residues. Trimming took off 4 bases at V and 6 bases at J, with 12 bases between the two ends. Here the CDR3 DNA reads TGTGCCAGCAGCTCCCGGGGAACCAATGGCTACACCTTC. This codes for CASSSRGTNGYTF.

This sequence joins TRBV19 and TRBJ1-5; 10 nucleotides agree with TRBD1. Trimming took 7 bases from V and 6 from J; bases not matched to a gene: 12. Germline CDR1 reads LNHDA; CDR2 reads SQIVND (reference sequence). The CDR3 extends over 16 amino acids. CDR3 in DNA: TGTGCCAGTACCCCCTTATGGGACAGGGGATCTCAGCCCCAGCATTTT. Translating it yields CASTPLWDRGSQPQHF.

This chain joins TRBV28 and TRBJ2-2; D is possibly TRBD2 (5 bases). Looked up from germline, CDR1 is MDHEN and CDR2 is SYDVKM. V lost 4 bases, J lost 6 bases, and 12 bases lay in between. CDR3 size: 14 residues. In DNA, the CDR3 is TGTGCCAGCAGTTCCGGACTTAGTCCCGGGGAGCTGTTTTTT. Translating it yields CASSSGLSPGELFF. The complete variable domain, with remaining parts taken from reference TRBV28 and TRBJ2-2, reads DVKVTQSSRYLVKRTGEKVFLECVQDMDHENMFWYRQDPGLGLRLIYFSYDVKMKEKGDIPEGYSVSREKKERFSLILESASTNQTSMYLCASSSGLSPGELFFGEGSRLTVL.

This chain connects TRBV6-1 to TRBJ2-7, with 9 bases that match TRBD2. The CDR3 is made up of 15 amino acids. Germline V gene data show CDR1 as MNHNS and CDR2 as SASEGT. After removal of 2 bases from V and 4 bases from J, the junction contained 6 bases not matched to a gene. The CDR3 nucleotides are TGTGCCAGCAGTGAAACCGGGACTAGCTTTTACGAGCAGTACTTC. This gives the protein CASSETGTSFYEQYF.

This chain links TRBV25-1 with TRBJ1-1, with D possibly being TRBD1 (6 bases). V was clipped by 5 bases and J by 6 bases, with 22 bases between them. The CDR3 extends over 16 amino acids. The V gene's germline CDR1 is MGHDK and CDR2 SYGVNS. As DNA, the CDR3 is TGTGCCAGCAGTTCTGGTGGGGGGGGGCGAACGGCTGAAGCTTTCTTT. This codes for CASSSGGGGRTAEAFF.

V is TRBV7-9 and J is TRBJ2-7; D is perhaps TRBD1 (6 bases). CDR1 SEHNR and CDR2 FQNEAQ come from the germline V gene (reference sequence). The CDR3 contains 13 residues. V gave up 3 bases and J gave up 4 bases, with 10 bases separating them. The CDR3 reads CASSLTGRYEQYF. The CDR3 DNA reads TGTGCCAGCAGCTTGACAGGTCGGTACGAGCAGTACTTC.